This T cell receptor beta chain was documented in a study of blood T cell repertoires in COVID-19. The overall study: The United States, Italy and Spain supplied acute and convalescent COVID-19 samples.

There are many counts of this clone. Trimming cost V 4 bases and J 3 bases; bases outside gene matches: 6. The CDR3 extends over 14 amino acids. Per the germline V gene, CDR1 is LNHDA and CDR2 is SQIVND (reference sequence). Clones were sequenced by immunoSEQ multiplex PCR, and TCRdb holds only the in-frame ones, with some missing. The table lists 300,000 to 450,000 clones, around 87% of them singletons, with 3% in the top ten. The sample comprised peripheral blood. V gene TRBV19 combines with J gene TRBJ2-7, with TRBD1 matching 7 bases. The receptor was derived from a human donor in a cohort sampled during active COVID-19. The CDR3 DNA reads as TGTGCCAGTAGTACCCCAGGGGGTGTCTACGAGCAGTACTTC. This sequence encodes CASSTPGGVYEQYF.